Listed below are T cell receptor beta chains from one sample, sequenced in a study of blood T cell repertoires in COVID-19. TCRdb keeps only in-frame clones here, not all; method: immunoSEQ multiplex PCR. The data contain around 220,000 clones, 70% to 90% of them seen just once; the ten biggest clones take up around 9.6%. Sequenced material: peripheral blood. Receptor source: a woman in her forties or fifties with COVID-19, enrolled during active disease. Each CDR3 is given with its conserved first and last residue. A D gene is named only where the DNA matches it firmly. A row's size may be missing; if present it is once, few, many or a size class.

d_call	clone_size	j_call	v_call	cdr3_aa	cdr3_nt
.	once	TRBJ2-7	TRBV4-3	CASSQGAAEQYF	TGCGCCAGCAGCCAAGGAGCGGCCGAGCAGTACTTC
.	.	TRBJ2-1	TRBV10-3	CAISDQTGNSYNEQFF	TGTGCCATCAGTGACCAGACAGGAAACTCCTACAATGAGCAGTTCTTC
.	.	TRBJ2-4	TRBV23-1	CASRLQGGENIQYF	TGCGCCAGCAGGCTACAGGGTGGCGAAAACATTCAGTACTTT
.	.	TRBJ2-3	TRBV5-1	CASSGHGSDTQYF	TGCGCCAGCAGCGGCCACGGGTCTGATACGCAGTATTTT
.	.	TRBJ1-1	TRBV5-1	CASSEGSGRGTEAFF	TGCGCCAGCAGCGAGGGCTCGGGCCGGGGAACTGAAGCTTTCTTT
TRBD2	few	TRBJ2-1	TRBV19	CASSIVTGRYEQFF	TGTGCCAGTAGTATAGTAACCGGGAGGTATGAGCAGTTCTTC
.	.	TRBJ1-1	TRBV7-2	CASSLRPNTEAFF	TGTGCCAGCAGCCTCAGGCCGAACACTGAAGCTTTCTTT
TRBD2	.	TRBJ2-5	TRBV11-3	CASSLEAGGPGRTQYF	TGTGCCAGCAGCTTAGAGGCGGGGGGACCGGGGAGGACCCAGTACTTC
.	.	TRBJ1-2	TRBV2	CASTRDVSNRGGKDGYTF	TGTGCCAGCACCCGGGATGTCTCGAACCGGGGAGGCAAGGATGGCTACACCTTC
TRBD1	.	TRBJ2-5	TRBV23-1	CASPWVRGHRETQYF	TGCGCCAGTCCTTGGGTCAGGGGGCATCGGGAGACCCAGTACTTC
.	.	TRBJ1-6	TRBV2	CASKTGATYNSPLHF	TGTGCCAGCAAGACCGGAGCTACCTATAATTCACCCCTCCACTTT
TRBD2	.	TRBJ2-7	TRBV9	CASSGGLAYEQYF	TGTGCCAGCAGCGGGGGACTAGCCTACGAGCAGTACTTC
TRBD2	.	TRBJ2-3	TRBV27	CASSSLAGGPRDTQYF	TGTGCCAGCAGTTCTCTAGCGGGGGGGCCGAGGGATACGCAGTATTTT
TRBD2	.	TRBJ2-3	TRBV30	CAWRRAGGTDTQYF	TGTGCCTGGAGGAGGGCGGGGGGGACAGATACGCAGTATTTT
.	.	TRBJ1-2	TRBV10-2	CASSVGQTGYTF	TGCGCCAGCAGTGTGGGGCAAACGGGCTACACCTTC
TRBD1	.	TRBJ1-5	TRBV30	CAWSQGQLGQPQHF	TGTGCCTGGAGCCAGGGACAGCTTGGGCAGCCCCAGCATTTT
TRBD1	.	TRBJ1-2	TRBV6-5	CASSLTGAGYTF	TGTGCCAGCAGTTTAACAGGGGCGGGCTACACCTTC
TRBD1	few	TRBJ1-5	TRBV4-2	CASALTGTGGGQPQHF	TGTGCCAGCGCCCTGACCGGGACAGGGGGCGGTCAGCCCCAGCATTTT
TRBD1	.	TRBJ1-4	TRBV11-2	CASSLGDRWDEKLFF	TGTGCCAGCAGCTTAGGGGACAGGTGGGATGAAAAACTGTTTTTT
TRBD1	.	TRBJ2-3	TRBV5-1	CASSLSGTGLDTQYF	TGCGCCAGCAGCTTAAGTGGGACAGGGTTGGATACGCAGTATTTT
.	.	TRBJ1-2	TRBV6-5	CASSSTVGNYGYTF	TGTGCCAGCAGCTCAACGGTGGGCAACTATGGCTACACCTTC
TRBD1	few	TRBJ1-2	TRBV28	CASYRQGAPQGYGYTF	TGTGCCAGCTATAGACAGGGGGCCCCCCAGGGCTATGGCTACACCTTC
TRBD1	.	TRBJ1-2	TRBV29-1	CSVGAGGKDGYTF	TGCAGCGTTGGAGCAGGGGGGAAAGATGGCTACACCTTC
.	.	TRBJ1-5	TRBV6-4	CASSRQHNQPQHF	TGTGCCAGCTCTCGACAGCACAATCAGCCCCAGCATTTT
TRBD1	few	TRBJ2-7	TRBV7-2	CASSPRQGDIYEQYF	TGTGCCAGCAGCCCCCGACAGGGGGATATCTACGAGCAGTACTTC
TRBD2	.	TRBJ2-3	TRBV18	CASSPRLAGGTDTQYF	TGTGCCAGCTCGCCTCGACTAGCGGGGGGTACAGATACGCAGTATTTT
TRBD1	.	TRBJ2-1	TRBV7-8	CASSLVKDRGYEQFF	TGTGCCAGCAGCTTAGTGAAGGACAGGGGGTATGAGCAGTTCTTC
.	.	TRBJ1-5	TRBV6-5	CASSGVQPQHF	TGTGCCAGCTCCGGGGTTCAGCCCCAGCATTTT
.	few	TRBJ1-2	TRBV7-9	CASSLGQGNGYTF	TGTGCCAGCAGCTTGGGGCAGGGGAATGGCTACACCTTC
TRBD2	.	TRBJ2-3	TRBV5-1	CASSFAPAGGGDTQYF	TGCGCCAGCAGCTTCGCTCCGGCGGGGGGCGGGGATACGCAGTATTTT
.	.	TRBJ1-5	TRBV10-3	CAISSVNQPQHF	TGTGCCATCAGTTCAGTCAATCAGCCCCAGCATTTT
TRBD2	.	TRBJ2-7	TRBV5-1	CASSLAGGLVHEQYF	TGCGCCAGCAGTTTAGCGGGGGGGTTGGTCCACGAGCAGTACTTC
.	.	TRBJ2-1	TRBV19	CASTPRGGDYNEQFF	TGTGCCAGTACTCCTAGGGGGGGGGATTACAATGAGCAGTTCTTC
TRBD1	.	TRBJ1-5	TRBV5-1	CASLMINRTGGMWDQPQHF	TGCGCCAGCCTGATGATAAACAGGACAGGGGGCATGTGGGATCAGCCCCAGCATTTT
TRBD1	.	TRBJ2-7	TRBV5-6	CASSQDREVPYEQYF	TGTGCCAGCAGCCAGGACAGGGAAGTACCCTACGAGCAGTACTTC
TRBD1	few	TRBJ1-1	TRBV4-1	CASSSHRGGTEAFF	TGCGCCAGCAGCTCACACAGGGGTGGAACTGAAGCTTTCTTT
TRBD2	.	TRBJ2-7	TRBV13	CASSFWGLANGTYEQYF	TGTGCCAGCAGCTTCTGGGGACTAGCTAATGGGACCTACGAGCAGTACTTC
.	.	TRBJ1-3	TRBV7-2	CASSPTNSGNTIYF	TGTGCCAGCAGCCCAACAAACTCTGGAAACACCATATATTTT
.	.	TRBJ1-5	TRBV12-5	CASGPTGRGNDQPQHF	TGTGCTAGTGGCCCCACGGGCCGGGGGAACGATCAGCCCCAGCATTTT
TRBD1	.	TRBJ1-1	TRBV19	CASSRTGRMNTEAFF	TGTGCCAGTAGCCGGACAGGGAGGATGAACACTGAAGCTTTCTTT
TRBD2	once	TRBJ2-7	TRBV15	CATSSSGGIEYEQYF	TGTGCCACCAGCAGTAGCGGGGGGATCGAGTACGAGCAGTACTTC
.	.	TRBJ1-3	TRBV7-2	CASSYYPRTHTGNTIYF	TGTGCCAGCAGCTACTACCCCCGGACACACACTGGAAACACCATATATTTT
.	few	TRBJ2-5	TRBV5-1	CASSSERVRPQETQYF	TGCGCCAGCAGCTCCGAGCGGGTTAGGCCCCAAGAGACCCAGTACTTC
.	.	TRBJ1-3	TRBV30	CAWSPDISGNTIYF	TGTGCCTGGAGTCCGGACATCTCTGGAAACACCATATATTTT